Reported below is one TCR beta chain. Its antigen is still unknown. These data come from a study of cytomegalovirus exposure and HLA in healthy donors. The primer mix had 60 Vbeta and 13 Jbeta primers. Produced via immunoSEQ multiplex PCR; TCRdb's table is partial and in-frame only. The table lists 150,000 to 200,000 clones, approximately 81% of them singletons. Study observations and caveats: A later analysis linked a missense DCLRE1C variant to TCR beta V- and J-gene trimming. Presence/absence analyses treated sequencing depth as roughly uniform across donors.

The sequence was obtained from a woman aged 30 to 39 in good health and CMV-seronegative. The sequencing sample was made of PBMCs.

Here the CDR3 DNA reads TGTGCCAGCAGCCCACCCAGCGGGACCTACGAGCAGTACTTC. Protein product: CASSPPSGTYEQYF. The chain is built from TRBV28 and TRBJ2-7, with 7 bases aligning to TRBD2. Germline CDR1 and CDR2: MDHEN and SYDVKM. Unmatched junction bases numbered 7, after V lost 6 bases and J lost 2 bases. This CDR3 has 14 amino acids.